The 9 T cell receptor beta chains below all came from one sample that was sequenced in a study of T cells in localized non-small cell lung cancer. Assay used: immunoSEQ multiplex PCR; TCRdb lists only in-frame clones, some missing. This repertoire shows around 90,000 clones, 80% found once; its top ten account for 15% to 20%. Source: PBMCs, taken before any cancer treatment. The receptors come from a man between 40 and 75 years old with stage II squamous cell lung carcinoma.

This clone was observed a few times. V gene TRBV5-8 combines with J gene TRBJ1-2; TRBD1 agrees at 8 bases. Germline V gene sequence: CDR1 SGHTS, CDR2 YDEGEE. Trimming cost V 6 bases and J 8 bases; bases outside gene matches: 6. This CDR3 comprises 12 residues. CDR3 in amino acids: CASTGQGTGYTF. Written as DNA, the CDR3 is TGTGCCAGCACCGGACAGGGAACAGGCTACACCTTC. Complete variable domain (other parts from reference TRBV5-8 and TRBJ1-2): EAGVTQSPTHLIKTRGQQATLRCSPISGHTSVYWYQQALGLGLQFLLWYDEGEERNRGNFPPRFSGRQFPNYSSELNVNALELEDSALYLCASTGQGTGYTFGSGTRLTVV.

Only a few counts were recorded for this clone. The chain recombines TRBV7-3 with TRBJ2-2, with TRBD2 identical over 12 bases. CDR3 length equals 16 residues. From germline, CDR1 is SGHTA and CDR2 FQGTGA. With 5 bases clipped from V and 6 bases from J, the junction kept 7 bases outside the gene matches. CDR3 sequence (DNA): TGTGCCAGCAGCCCTAGCGGGAGGGCCATGGCCGGGGAGCTGTTTTTT. Translation gives CASSPSGRAMAGELFF. Based on the CDR3 plus reference TRBV7-3 and TRBJ2-2, the full variable domain is GAGVSQTPSNKVTEKGKYVELRCDPISGHTALYWYRQSLGQGPEFLIYFQGTGAADDSGLPNDRFFAVRPEGSVSTLKIQRTERGDSAVYLCASSPSGRAMAGELFFGEGSRLTVL.

This chain joins TRBV19 and TRBJ2-7; D gene unclear. The germline gives CDR1 LNHDA, CDR2 SQIVND (reference sequence). This CDR3 comprises 12 residues. V lost 6 bases and J lost 1, with 7 bases in between. The CDR3 region has the DNA TGTGCCAGTAGGCACGGGTCCTACGAGCAGTACTTC. Amino acids: CASRHGSYEQYF.

V is TRBV11-3 and J is TRBJ2-1, with D unresolved. CDR1 and CDR2 from the germline V gene are SGHNT and YENEEA. The germline V and J ends were trimmed by 5 bases and 4 bases, with 6 bases remaining between them. The CDR3 contains 12 residues. The CDR3 protein is CASSGPYNEQFF. Here the CDR3 DNA reads TGTGCCAGCAGCGGGCCTTACAATGAGCAGTTCTTC.

The chain carries TRBV2 and TRBJ2-3, with no clear D. This CDR3 comprises 11 residues. V was shortened by 4 bases and J by 6 bases, with 5 bases between the two germline ends. The germline CDR1 and CDR2 sequences are SNHLY and FYNNEI. CDR3 sequence: CASSAGDTQYF. DNA of the CDR3: TGTGCCAGCAGTGCCGGCGATACGCAGTATTTT.

The rearrangement joins TRBV6-6 to TRBJ1-2; D is unresolved. Germline V lookup: CDR1 MNHNY, CDR2 SVGAGI (reference sequence). Trimming took 4 bases from V and 2 from J, leaving 11 bases between them. This CDR3 region has 14 residues. In DNA form, the CDR3 reads TGTGCCAGCAGTTTTGAACGGAAGAACTATGGCTACACCTTC. Its translation is CASSFERKNYGYTF.

This sequence joins TRBV13 and TRBJ2-3; TRBD2 agrees at 10 bases. V trimming: 0 bases; J trimming: 8 bases; junction bases outside the gene matches: 5. Looked up from germline, CDR1 is PRHDT and CDR2 is FYEKMQ (reference sequence). This CDR3 region has 15 residues. CDR3 in amino acids: CASSLGLAGRATQYF. The DNA for the CDR3 is TGTGCCAGCAGCTTAGGACTAGCGGGGCGTGCTACGCAGTATTTT.

This chain links TRBV6-5 with TRBJ2-3; no clear D gene. The V gene's germline CDR1 is MNHEY and CDR2 SVGAGI. V gave up 4 bases and J gave up 5 bases, with 7 bases separating them. CDR3 length: 12 residues. Here the CDR3 DNA reads TGTGCCAGCAGTTCCCTGGGAGATACGCAGTATTTT. The encoded protein is CASSSLGDTQYF.

The V and J genes are TRBV2 and TRBJ1-3, with D hard to call. The germline CDR1 and CDR2 sequences are SNHLY and FYNNEI. The length of the CDR3 is 13 residues. The V and J ends lost 5 bases and 4 bases respectively, with 9 bases between them. In DNA form, the CDR3 reads TGTGCCAGCAGTTTCCTCTGGGGAAACACCATATATTTT. It translates to CASSFLWGNTIYF.